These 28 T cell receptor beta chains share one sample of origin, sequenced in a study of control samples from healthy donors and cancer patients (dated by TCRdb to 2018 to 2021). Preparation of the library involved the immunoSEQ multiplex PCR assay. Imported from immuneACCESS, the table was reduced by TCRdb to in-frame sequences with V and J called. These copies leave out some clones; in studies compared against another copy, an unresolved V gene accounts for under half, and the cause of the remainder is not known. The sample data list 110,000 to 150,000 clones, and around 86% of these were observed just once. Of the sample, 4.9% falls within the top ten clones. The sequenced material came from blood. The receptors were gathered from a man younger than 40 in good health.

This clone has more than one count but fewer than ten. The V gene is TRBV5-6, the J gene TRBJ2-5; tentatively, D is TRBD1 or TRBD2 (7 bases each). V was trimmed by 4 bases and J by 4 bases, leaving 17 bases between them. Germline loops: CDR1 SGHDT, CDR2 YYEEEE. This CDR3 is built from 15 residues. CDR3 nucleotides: TGTGCCAGCAGCGACCTTGGCAGGGGGGGAGAGACCCAGTACTTC. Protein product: CASSDLGRGGETQYF.

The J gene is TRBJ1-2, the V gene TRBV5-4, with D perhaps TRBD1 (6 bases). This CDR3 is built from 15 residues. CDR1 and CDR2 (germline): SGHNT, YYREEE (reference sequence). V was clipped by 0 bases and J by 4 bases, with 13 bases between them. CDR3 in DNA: TGTGCCAGCAGCTTGGGGGGGCAGGCGAGCTATGGCTACACCTTC. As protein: CASSLGGQASYGYTF. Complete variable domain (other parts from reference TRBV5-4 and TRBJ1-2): ETGVTQSPTHLIKTRGQQVTLRCSSQSGHNTVSWYQQALGQGPQFIFQYYREEENGRGNFPPRFSGLQFPNYSSELNVNALELDDSALYLCASSLGGQASYGYTFGSGTRLTVV.

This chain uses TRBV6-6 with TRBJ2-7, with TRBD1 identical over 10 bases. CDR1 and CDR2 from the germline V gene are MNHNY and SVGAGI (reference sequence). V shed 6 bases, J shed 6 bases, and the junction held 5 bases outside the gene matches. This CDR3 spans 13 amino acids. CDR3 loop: CASSSGTGVEQYF. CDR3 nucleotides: TGTGCCAGCAGCTCCGGGACAGGGGTCGAGCAGTACTTC.

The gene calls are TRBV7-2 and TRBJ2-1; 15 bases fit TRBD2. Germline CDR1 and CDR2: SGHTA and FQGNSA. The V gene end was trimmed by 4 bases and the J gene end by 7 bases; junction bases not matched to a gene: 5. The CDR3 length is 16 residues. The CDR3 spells CASSSQGTSGRNEQFF. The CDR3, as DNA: TGTGCCAGCAGCTCGCAAGGGACTAGCGGGAGGAATGAGCAGTTCTTC.

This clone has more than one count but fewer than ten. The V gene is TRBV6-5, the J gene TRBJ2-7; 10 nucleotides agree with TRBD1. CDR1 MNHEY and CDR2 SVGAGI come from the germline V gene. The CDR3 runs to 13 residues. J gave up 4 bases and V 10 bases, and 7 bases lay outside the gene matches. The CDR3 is CATDRDRGYEQYF. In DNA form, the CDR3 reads TGTGCCACTGACCGGGACAGGGGATACGAGCAGTACTTC.

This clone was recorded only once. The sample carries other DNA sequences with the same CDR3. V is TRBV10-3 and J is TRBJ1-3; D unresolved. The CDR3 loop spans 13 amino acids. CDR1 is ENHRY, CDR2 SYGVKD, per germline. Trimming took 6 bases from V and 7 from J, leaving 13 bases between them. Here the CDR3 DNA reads TGTGCCATCAGGGATTCTTCGGGCAACACCATATATTTT. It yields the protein CAIRDSSGNTIYF.

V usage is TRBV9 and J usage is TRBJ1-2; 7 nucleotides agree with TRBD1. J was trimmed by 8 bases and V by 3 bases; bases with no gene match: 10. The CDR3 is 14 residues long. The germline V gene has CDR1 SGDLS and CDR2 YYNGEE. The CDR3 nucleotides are TGTGCCAGCAGCGGCGGACAGGCCCGAGGAGGCTACACCTTC. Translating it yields CASSGGQARGGYTF. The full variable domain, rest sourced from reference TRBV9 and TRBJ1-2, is DSGVTQTPKHLITATGQRVTLRCSPRSGDLSVYWYQQSLDQGLQFLIQYYNGEERAKGNILERFSAQQFPDLHSELNLSSLELGDSALYFCASSGGQARGGYTFGSGTRLTVV.

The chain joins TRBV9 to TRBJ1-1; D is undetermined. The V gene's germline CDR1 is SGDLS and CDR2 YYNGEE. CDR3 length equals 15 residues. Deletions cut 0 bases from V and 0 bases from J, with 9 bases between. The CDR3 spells CASSVGRVMNTEAFF. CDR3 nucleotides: TGTGCCAGCAGCGTAGGGAGGGTGATGAACACTGAAGCTTTCTTT.

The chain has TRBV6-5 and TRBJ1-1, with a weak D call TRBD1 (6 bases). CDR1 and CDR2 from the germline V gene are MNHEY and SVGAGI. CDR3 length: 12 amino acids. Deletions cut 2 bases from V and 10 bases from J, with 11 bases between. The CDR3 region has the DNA TGTGCCAGCAGTTACAGGGGGGGGTCAGCTTTCTTT. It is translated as CASSYRGGSAFF.

CDR3 in amino acids: CAWNQGYRENEQFF. The CDR3 nucleotides read TGTGCCTGGAACCAGGGTTATCGGGAGAATGAGCAGTTCTTC. The chain joins TRBV30 to TRBJ2-1, with D perhaps TRBD2 (6 bases). There are 14 residues in the CDR3. The germline V and J ends were trimmed by 4 bases and 7 bases, with 17 bases remaining between them. CDR1 GTSNPN and CDR2 SVGIG come from the germline V gene (reference sequence). Together with reference TRBV30 and TRBJ2-1, the CDR3 gives the full variable domain: SQTIHQWPATLVQPVGSPLSLECTVEGTSNPNLYWYRQAAGRGLQLLFYSVGIGQISSEVPQNLSASRPQDRQFILSSKKLLLSDSGFYLCAWNQGYRENEQFFGPGTRLTVL.

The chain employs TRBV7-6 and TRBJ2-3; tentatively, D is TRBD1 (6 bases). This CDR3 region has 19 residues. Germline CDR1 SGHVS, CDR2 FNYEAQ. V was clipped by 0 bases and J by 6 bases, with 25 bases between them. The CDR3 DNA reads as TGTGCCAGCAGCTTAGCGCGGAAGTTAAGGGAGAGGGGGTCCGATACGCAGTATTTT. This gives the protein CASSLARKLRERGSDTQYF.

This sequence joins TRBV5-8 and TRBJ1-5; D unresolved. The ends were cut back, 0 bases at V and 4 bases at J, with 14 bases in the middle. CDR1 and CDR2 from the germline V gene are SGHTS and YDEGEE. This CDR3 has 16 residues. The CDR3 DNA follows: TGTGCCAGCAGCTTGGGTGTGGGGTTCGGAAATCAGCCCCAGCATTTT. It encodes CASSLGVGFGNQPQHF.

CDR3 nucleotide sequence: TGTGCCAGTAGTATCCGGGACAGGTCGAAGGGTAACTATGGCTACACCTTC. Amino acids: CASSIRDRSKGNYGYTF. The chain employs TRBV19 and TRBJ1-2, with TRBD1 matching 8 bases. Looked up from germline, CDR1 is LNHDA and CDR2 is SQIVND (reference sequence). V was pared by 3 bases and J by 1 base, with 10 bases of the junction left unmatched. This CDR3 has 17 residues. Full variable domain (rest looked up from reference TRBV19 and TRBJ1-2): DGGITQSPKYLFRKEGQNVTLSCEQNLNHDAMYWYRQDPGQGLRLIYYSQIVNDFQKGDIAEGYSVSREKKESFPLTVTSAQKNPTAFYLCASSIRDRSKGNYGYTFGSGTRLTVV.

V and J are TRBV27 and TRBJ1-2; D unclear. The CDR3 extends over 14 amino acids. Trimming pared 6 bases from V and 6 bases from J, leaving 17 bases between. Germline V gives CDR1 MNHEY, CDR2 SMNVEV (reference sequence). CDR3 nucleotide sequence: TGTGCCAGCAGATCCCTGACCGGTCAAGATGGCTACACCTTC. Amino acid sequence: CASRSLTGQDGYTF.

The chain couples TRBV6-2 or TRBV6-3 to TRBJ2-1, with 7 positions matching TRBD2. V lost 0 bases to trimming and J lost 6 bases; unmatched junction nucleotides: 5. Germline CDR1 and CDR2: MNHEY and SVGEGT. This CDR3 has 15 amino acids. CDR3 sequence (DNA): TGTGCCAGCAGTTACTCGAGCGGGATTCCCAATGAGCAGTTCTTC. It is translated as CASSYSSGIPNEQFF.

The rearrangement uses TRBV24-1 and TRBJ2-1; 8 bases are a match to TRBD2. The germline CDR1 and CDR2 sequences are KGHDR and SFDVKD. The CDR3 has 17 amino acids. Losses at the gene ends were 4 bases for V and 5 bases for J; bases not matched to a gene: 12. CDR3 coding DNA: TGTGCCACCAGTGAGTCCCCCGGGACTAGTTTCCACAATGAGCAGTTCTTC. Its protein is CATSESPGTSFHNEQFF.

The CDR3 sequence is CASSLFGQGISNTIYF. In DNA form, the CDR3 reads TGTGCCAGCAGCTTATTCGGACAGGGGATAAGTAACACCATATATTTT. The V and J genes are TRBV7-2 and TRBJ1-3; 9 bases are a match to TRBD1. Trimming at V came to 2 bases and at J to 7 bases, leaving 9 bases not matched to a gene. There are 16 residues in the CDR3. Germline lookup yields CDR1 SGHTA and CDR2 FQGNSA.

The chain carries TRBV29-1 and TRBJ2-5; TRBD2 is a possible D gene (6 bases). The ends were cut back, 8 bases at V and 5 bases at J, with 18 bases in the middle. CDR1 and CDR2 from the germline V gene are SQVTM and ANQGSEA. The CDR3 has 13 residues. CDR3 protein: CSYQGGGRETQYF. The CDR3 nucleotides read TGCAGCTACCAAGGAGGAGGGAGGGAGACCCAGTACTTC. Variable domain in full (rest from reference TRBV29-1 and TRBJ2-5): SAVISQKPSRDICQRGTSLTIQCQVDSQVTMMFWYRQQPGQSLTLIATANQGSEATYESGFVIDKFPISRPNLTFSTLTVSNMSPEDSSIYLCSYQGGGRETQYFGPGTRLLVL.

DNA for the CDR3: TGTGCCAGCAGCCCCGGGGGACCAAATTCTAACTATGGCTACACCTTC. Its translation is CASSPGGPNSNYGYTF. The chain links TRBV7-6 to TRBJ1-2, with a tentative D call TRBD1 (5 bases). The V end was cut by 5 bases, the J end by 0 bases, with 16 bases between. Germline V gives CDR1 SGHVS, CDR2 FNYEAQ. The CDR3 length is 16 residues.

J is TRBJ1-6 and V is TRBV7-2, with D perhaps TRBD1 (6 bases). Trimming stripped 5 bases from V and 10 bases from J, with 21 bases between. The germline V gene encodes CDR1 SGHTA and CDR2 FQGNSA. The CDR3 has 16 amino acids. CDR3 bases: TGTGCCAGCAGCATCACCGGGACACAGGGCGGGTCACCCCTCCACTTT. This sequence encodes CASSITGTQGGSPLHF.

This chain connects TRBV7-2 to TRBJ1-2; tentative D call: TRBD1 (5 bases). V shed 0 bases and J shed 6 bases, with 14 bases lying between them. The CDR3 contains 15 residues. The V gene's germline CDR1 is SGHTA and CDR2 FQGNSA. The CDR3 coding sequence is TGTGCCAGCAGCTTAGCGGGGCAGGACGGGGATGGCTACACCTTC. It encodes CASSLAGQDGDGYTF.

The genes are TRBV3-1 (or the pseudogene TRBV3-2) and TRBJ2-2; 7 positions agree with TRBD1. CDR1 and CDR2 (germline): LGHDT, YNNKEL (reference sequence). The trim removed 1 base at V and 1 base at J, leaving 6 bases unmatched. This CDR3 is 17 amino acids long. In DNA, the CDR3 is TGTGCCAGCAGCCAAGTTCGGGCAGGGGGGAACACCGGGGAGCTGTTTTTT. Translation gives CASSQVRAGGNTGELFF.

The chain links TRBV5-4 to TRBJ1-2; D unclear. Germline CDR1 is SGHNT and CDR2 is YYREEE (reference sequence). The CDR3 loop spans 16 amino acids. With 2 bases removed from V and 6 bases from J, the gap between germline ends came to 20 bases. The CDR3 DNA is TGTGCCAGCAGCTTTTTGGTGACAAGCTTTTCCCATGGCTACACCTTC. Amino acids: CASSFLVTSFSHGYTF.

The CDR3 DNA follows: TGTGCCAGCTCAAATGTCGGACAGTTGAACACTGAAGCTTTCTTT. Its protein is CASSNVGQLNTEAFF. The chain uses TRBV6-5 and TRBJ1-1, with TRBD1 as a possible D gene (6 bases). This CDR3 comprises 15 residues. From germline, CDR1 is MNHEY and CDR2 SVGAGI. Trimming stripped 8 bases from V and 0 bases from J, with 16 bases between.

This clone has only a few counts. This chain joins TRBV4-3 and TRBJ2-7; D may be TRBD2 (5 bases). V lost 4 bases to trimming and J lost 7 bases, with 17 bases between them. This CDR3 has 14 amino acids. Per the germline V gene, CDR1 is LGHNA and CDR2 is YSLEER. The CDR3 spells CASSPTGWVREQYF. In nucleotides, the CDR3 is TGCGCCAGCAGCCCCACGGGGTGGGTTAGGGAGCAGTACTTC.

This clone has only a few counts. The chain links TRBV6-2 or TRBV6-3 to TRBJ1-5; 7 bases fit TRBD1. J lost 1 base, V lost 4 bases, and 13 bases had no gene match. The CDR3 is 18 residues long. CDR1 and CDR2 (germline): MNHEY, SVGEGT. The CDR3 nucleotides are TGTGCCAGCAGTTCCATACGACCCGGACAGGCGAGCAATCAGCCCCAGCATTTT. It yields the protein CASSSIRPGQASNQPQHF.

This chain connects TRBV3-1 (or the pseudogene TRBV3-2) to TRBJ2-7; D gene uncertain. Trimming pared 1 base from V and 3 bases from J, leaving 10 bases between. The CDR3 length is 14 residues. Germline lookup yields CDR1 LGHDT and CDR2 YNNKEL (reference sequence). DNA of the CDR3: TGTGCCAGCAGCCAAGGGCAGGAGAGCTACGAGCAGTACTTC. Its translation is CASSQGQESYEQYF.

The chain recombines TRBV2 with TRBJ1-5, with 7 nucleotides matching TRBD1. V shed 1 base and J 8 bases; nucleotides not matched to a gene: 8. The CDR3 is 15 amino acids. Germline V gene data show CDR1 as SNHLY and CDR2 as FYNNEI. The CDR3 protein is CASSEGAHRGEPQHF. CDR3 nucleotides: TGTGCCAGCAGTGAAGGTGCCCACAGGGGCGAGCCCCAGCATTTT.